This paragraph reports one TCR beta chain. Its antigen remains unknown. The data derive from a study of CD8+ T cells in alopecia areata. General study findings and limits: Scalp sample sequencing also detects resident alphabeta T cells of normal skin.

Lesional scalp punch biopsies and peripheral blood were collected from alopecia areata patients. The sequencing template was cDNA reverse transcribed from extracted RNA. Sequencing used immunoSEQ multiplex PCR; TCRdb keeps in-frame clones, though not all of them. The table shows 200,000 to 250,000 clones, with approximately 61% occurring only once. There are 13 residues in the CDR3. J gave up 5 bases and V 4 bases, and 4 bases lay outside the gene matches. Per the germline V gene, CDR1 is SNHLY and CDR2 is FYNNEI. This TCR came from a human donor with alopecia areata. V is TRBV2 and J is TRBJ1-1; TRBD1 matches at 7 bases. The material sequenced was CD4+ T cells sorted from blood, taken at week 0. The CDR3 loop is CASSVQGVTEAFF. The CDR3 bases are TGTGCCAGCAGTGTTCAGGGGGTTACTGAAGCTTTCTTT.